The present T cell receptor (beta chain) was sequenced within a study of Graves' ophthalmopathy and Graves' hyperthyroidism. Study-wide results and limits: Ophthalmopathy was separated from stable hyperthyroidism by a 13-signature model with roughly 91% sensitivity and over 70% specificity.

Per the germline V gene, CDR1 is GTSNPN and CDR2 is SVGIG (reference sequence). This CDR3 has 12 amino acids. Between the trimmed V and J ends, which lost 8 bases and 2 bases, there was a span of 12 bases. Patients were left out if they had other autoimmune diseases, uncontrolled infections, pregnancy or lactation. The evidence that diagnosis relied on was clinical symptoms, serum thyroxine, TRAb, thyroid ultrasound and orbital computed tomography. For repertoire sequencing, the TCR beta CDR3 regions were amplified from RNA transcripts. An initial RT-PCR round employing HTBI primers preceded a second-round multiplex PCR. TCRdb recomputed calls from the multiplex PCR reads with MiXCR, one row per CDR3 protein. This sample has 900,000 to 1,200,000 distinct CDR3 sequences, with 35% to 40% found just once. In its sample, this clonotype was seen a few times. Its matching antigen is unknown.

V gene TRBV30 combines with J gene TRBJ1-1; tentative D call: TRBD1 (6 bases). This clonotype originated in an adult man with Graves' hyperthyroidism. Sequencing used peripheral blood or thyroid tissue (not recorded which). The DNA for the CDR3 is TGTGCCCGATCACAGGGAAACACTGAAGCTTTCTTT. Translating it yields CARSQGNTEAFF.